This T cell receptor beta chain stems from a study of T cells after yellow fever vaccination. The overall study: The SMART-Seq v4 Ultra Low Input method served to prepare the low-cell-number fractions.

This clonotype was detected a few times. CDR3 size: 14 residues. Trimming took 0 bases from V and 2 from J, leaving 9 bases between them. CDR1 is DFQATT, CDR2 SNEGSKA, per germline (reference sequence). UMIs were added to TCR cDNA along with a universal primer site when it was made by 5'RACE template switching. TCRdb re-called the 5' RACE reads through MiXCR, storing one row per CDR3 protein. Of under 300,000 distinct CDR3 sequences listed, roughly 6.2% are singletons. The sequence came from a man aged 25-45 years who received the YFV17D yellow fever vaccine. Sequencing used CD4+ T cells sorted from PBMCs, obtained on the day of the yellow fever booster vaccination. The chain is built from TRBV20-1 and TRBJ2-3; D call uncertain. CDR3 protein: CSARDPTNTDTQYF. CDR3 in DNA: TGCAGTGCTAGAGACCCGACCAACACAGATACGCAGTATTTT.